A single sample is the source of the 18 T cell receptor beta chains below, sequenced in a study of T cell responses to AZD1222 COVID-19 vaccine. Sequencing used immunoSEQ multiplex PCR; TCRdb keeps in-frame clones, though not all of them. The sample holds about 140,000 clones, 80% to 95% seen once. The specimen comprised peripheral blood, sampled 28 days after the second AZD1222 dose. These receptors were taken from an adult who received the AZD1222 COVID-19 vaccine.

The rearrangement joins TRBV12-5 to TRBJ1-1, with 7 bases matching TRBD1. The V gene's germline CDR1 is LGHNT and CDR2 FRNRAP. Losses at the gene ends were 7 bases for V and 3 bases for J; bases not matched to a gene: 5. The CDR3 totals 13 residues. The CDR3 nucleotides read TGTGCTAGTGCCCCAGGGGGGGACACTGAAGCTTTCTTT. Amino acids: CASAPGGDTEAFF. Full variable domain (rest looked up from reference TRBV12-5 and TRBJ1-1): DARVTQTPRHKVTEMGQEVTMRCQPILGHNTVFWYRQTMMQGLELLAYFRNRAPLDDSGMPKDRFSAEMPDATLATLKIQPSEPRDSAVYFCASAPGGDTEAFFGQGTRLTVV.

DNA for the CDR3: TGTGCCAGTAGTATGGGGGGAATCGGGGAGCTGTTTTTT. The encoded protein is CASSMGGIGELFF. The rearrangement links TRBV19 to TRBJ2-2; TRBD2 might be the D (6 bases). The CDR3 has 13 residues. Germline CDR1 LNHDA, CDR2 SQIVND (reference sequence). V was cut by 3 bases and J by 7 bases, with 9 bases left in between.

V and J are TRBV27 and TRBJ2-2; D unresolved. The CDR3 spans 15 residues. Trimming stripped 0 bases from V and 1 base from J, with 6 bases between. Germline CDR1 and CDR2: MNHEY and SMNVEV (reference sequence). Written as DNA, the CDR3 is TGTGCCAGCAGTTTATCGGGGTGGAACACCGGGGAGCTGTTTTTT. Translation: CASSLSGWNTGELFF.

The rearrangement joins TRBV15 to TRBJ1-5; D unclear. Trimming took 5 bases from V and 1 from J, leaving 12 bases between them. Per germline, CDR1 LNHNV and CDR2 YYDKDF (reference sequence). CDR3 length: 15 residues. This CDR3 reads CATSPRVGSNQPQHF. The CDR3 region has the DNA TGTGCCACCAGCCCCCGGGTAGGAAGCAATCAGCCCCAGCATTTT. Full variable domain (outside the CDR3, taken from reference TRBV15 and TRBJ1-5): DAMVIQNPRYQVTQFGKPVTLSCSQTLNHNVMYWYQQKSSQAPKLLFHYYDKDFNNEADTPDNFQSRRPNTSFCFLDIRSPGLGDTAMYLCATSPRVGSNQPQHFGDGTRLSIL.

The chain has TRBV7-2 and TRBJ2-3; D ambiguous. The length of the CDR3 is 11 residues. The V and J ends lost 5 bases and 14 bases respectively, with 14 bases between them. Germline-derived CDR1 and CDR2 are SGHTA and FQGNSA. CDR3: CASSPGFHPYF. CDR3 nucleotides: TGTGCCAGCAGCCCAGGTTTTCATCCGTATTTT.

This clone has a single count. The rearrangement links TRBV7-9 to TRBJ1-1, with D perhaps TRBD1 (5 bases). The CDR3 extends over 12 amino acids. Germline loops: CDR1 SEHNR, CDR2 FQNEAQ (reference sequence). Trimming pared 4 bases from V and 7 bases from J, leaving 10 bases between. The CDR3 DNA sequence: TGTGCCAGCAGCTATGACAGCCTTGAAGCTTTCTTT. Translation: CASSYDSLEAFF.

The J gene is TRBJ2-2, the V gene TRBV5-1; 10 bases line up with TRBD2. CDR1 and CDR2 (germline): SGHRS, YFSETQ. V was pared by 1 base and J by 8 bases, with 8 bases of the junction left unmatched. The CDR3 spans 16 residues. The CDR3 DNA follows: TGCGCCAGCAGCTTGCGAGGACTAGCGGACAAGGGGGAGCTGTTTTTT. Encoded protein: CASSLRGLADKGELFF. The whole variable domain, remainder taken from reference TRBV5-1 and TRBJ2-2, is KAGVTQTPRYLIKTRGQQVTLSCSPISGHRSVSWYQQTPGQGLQFLFEYFSETQRNKGNFPGRFSGRQFSNSRSEMNVSTLELGDSALYLCASSLRGLADKGELFFGEGSRLTVL.

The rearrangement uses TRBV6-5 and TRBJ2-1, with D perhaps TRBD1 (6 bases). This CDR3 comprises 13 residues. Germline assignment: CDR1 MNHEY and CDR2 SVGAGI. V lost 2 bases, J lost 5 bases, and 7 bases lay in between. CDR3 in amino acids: CASSYGTNNEQFF. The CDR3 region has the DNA TGTGCCAGCAGTTACGGGACAAACAATGAGCAGTTCTTC.

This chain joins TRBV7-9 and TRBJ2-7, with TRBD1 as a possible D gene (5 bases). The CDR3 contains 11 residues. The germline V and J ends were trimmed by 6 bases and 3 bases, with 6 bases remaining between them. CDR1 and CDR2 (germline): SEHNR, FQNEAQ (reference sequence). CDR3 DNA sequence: TGTGCCAGCAGGGGGCACTACGAGCAGTACTTC. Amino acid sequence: CASRGHYEQYF.

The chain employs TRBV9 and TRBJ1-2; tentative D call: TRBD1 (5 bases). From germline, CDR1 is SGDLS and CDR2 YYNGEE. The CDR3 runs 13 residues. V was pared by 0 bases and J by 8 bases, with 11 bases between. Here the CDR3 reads CASSVGDGDGYTF. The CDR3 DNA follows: TGTGCCAGCAGCGTAGGGGACGGGGACGGCTACACCTTC.

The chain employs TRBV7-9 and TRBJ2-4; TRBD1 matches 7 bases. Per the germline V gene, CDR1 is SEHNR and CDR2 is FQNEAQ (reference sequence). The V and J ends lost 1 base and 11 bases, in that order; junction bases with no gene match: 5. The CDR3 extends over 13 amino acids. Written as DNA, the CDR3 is TGTGCCAGCAGCTTAGAGGGACAGCGTCTTCAGTACTTC. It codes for CASSLEGQRLQYF.

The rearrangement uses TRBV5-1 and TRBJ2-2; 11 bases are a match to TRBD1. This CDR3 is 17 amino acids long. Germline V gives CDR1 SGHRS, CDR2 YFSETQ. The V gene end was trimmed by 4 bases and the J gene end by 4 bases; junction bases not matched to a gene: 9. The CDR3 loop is CASSPEVGTGGTGELFF. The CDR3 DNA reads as TGCGCCAGCAGCCCCGAGGTTGGGACAGGGGGCACCGGGGAGCTGTTTTTT.

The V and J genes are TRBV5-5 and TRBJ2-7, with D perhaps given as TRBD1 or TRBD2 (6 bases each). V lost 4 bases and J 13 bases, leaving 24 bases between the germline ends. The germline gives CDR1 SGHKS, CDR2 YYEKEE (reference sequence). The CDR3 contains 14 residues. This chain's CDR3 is CASSTSRDTQPIYF. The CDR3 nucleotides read TGTGCCAGCAGCACTAGCCGGGACACCCAACCTATATACTTC.

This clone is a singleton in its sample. CDR3 residues: CASGEGTQYF. CDR3 nucleotide sequence: TGTGCCAGCGGTGAGGGTACGCAGTATTTT. The V and J genes are TRBV27 and TRBJ2-3; D possibly corresponds to TRBD2 (5 bases). Germline values: CDR1 MNHEY, CDR2 SMNVEV (reference sequence). V lost 8 bases, J lost 8 bases, and 8 bases lay in between. CDR3 length: 10 amino acids.

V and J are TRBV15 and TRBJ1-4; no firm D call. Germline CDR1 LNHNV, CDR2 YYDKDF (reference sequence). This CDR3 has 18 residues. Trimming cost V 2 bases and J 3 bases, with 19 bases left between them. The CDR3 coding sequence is TGTGCCACCAGCAGATATCGTATCCTCCTATCGTCTAATGAAAAACTGTTTTTT. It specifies CATSRYRILLSSNEKLFF.

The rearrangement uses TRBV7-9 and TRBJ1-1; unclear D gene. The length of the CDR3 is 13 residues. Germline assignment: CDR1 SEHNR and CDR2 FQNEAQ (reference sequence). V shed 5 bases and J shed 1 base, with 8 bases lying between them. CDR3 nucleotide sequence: TGTGCCAGCAGCCCTATAAGGAACACTGAAGCTTTCTTT. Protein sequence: CASSPIRNTEAFF.

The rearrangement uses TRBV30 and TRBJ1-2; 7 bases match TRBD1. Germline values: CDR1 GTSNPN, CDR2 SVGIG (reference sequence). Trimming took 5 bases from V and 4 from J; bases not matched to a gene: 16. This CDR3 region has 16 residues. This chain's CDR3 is CAWLPRQGGVGYGYTF. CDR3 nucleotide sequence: TGTGCCTGGTTACCAAGACAGGGAGGTGTTGGCTATGGCTACACCTTC.

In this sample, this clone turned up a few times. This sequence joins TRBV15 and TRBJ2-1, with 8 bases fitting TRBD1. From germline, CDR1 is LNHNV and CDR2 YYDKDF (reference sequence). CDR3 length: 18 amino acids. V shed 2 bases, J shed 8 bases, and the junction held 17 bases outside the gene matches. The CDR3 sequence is CATSRSKIQGALGHEQFF. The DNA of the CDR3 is TGTGCCACCAGCAGAAGCAAAATCCAGGGGGCTTTGGGCCATGAGCAGTTCTTC.